The 28 T cell receptor beta chains given below trace back to one sample, sequenced in a study of early T cells in non-severe SARS-CoV-2 infection. TCRdb ran MiXCR on the 5' RACE reads and lists one entry per CDR3 protein. This sample carries 25,000 to 30,000 distinct CDR3 sequences, more than 4.5% of them seen once, and the ten largest clones take 0.8% to 1%. Material for sequencing was whole blood. These TCRs come from an adult who was a healthcare worker with PCR-confirmed SARS-CoV-2 infection or an uninfected control (not recorded which).

This clonotype turned up a few times. For the CDR3, the DNA is TGCGCCAGCAGTGAGGGGGCTCGCTACAATGAGCAGTTCTTC. It specifies CASSEGARYNEQFF. The chain is built from TRBV10-1 and TRBJ2-1; D might be TRBD1 (5 bases). The CDR3 sequence is 14 residues long. Trimming took 2 bases from V and 3 from J, leaving 8 bases between them. The germline CDR1 and CDR2 sequences are WNHNN and SYGVQD (reference sequence).

The V and J genes are TRBV29-1 and TRBJ1-1; D gene ambiguous. The CDR3 sequence is 13 residues long. The V end was cut by 2 bases, the J end by 0 bases, with 7 bases between. Germline V gene sequence: CDR1 SQVTM, CDR2 ANQGSEA. Here the CDR3 reads CSVERVMNTEAFF. The CDR3 coding sequence is TGCAGCGTTGAAAGGGTGATGAACACTGAAGCTTTCTTT.

This rearrangement joins TRBV28 to TRBJ2-4; 7 bases are shared with TRBD1. The V gene's germline CDR1 is MDHEN and CDR2 SYDVKM. V shed 2 bases, J shed 8 bases, and the junction held 9 bases outside the gene matches. The CDR3 totals 15 residues. As DNA, the CDR3 is TGTGCCAGCAGTTTACCCCTGGCAGGGGGATACATTCAGTACTTC. This translates into CASSLPLAGGYIQYF. The full variable domain, rest sourced from reference TRBV28 and TRBJ2-4, is DVKVTQSSRYLVKRTGEKVFLECVQDMDHENMFWYRQDPGLGLRLIYFSYDVKMKEKGDIPEGYSVSREKKERFSLILESASTNQTSMYLCASSLPLAGGYIQYFGAGTRLSVL.

On this clonotype itself: A much larger clonotype is one base distant, so this may be a read error. The chain is built from TRBV7-9 and TRBJ2-3; 8 nucleotides line up with TRBD1. The closer fit of TRBJ1-5 to the DNA end suggests the J call may be wrong. Germline CDR1 and CDR2: SEHNR and FQNEAQ (reference sequence). This CDR3 has 15 amino acids. The CDR3: CASSPQGGSTDTQHF. The CDR3 nucleotides read TGTGCCAGCAGCCCACAGGGGGGTAGCACAGATACGCAGCATTTT.

This clonotype has a count of ten or more. Written as DNA, the CDR3 is TGTGCCAGCAGCCGCAGCCTAGAGAACACTGAAGCTTTCTTT. It encodes CASSRSLENTEAFF. The rearrangement uses TRBV11-2 and TRBJ1-1, with D uncertain. The length of the CDR3 is 14 residues. The ends were cut back, 5 bases at V and 1 base at J, with 11 bases in the middle. Germline-derived CDR1 and CDR2 are SGHAT and FQNNGV. Drawing the rest from reference TRBV11-2 and TRBJ1-1, the complete variable domain is EAGVAQSPRYKIIEKRQSVAFWCNPISGHATLYWYQQILGQGPKLLIQFQNNGVVDDSQLPKDRFSAERLKGVDSTLKIQPAKLEDSAVYLCASSRSLENTEAFFGQGTRLTVV.

This clonotype was detected a few times. The chain recombines TRBV28 with TRBJ2-2; D is perhaps TRBD2 (6 bases). V lost 3 bases to trimming and J lost 0 bases, with 14 bases between them. The length of the CDR3 is 17 residues. Germline-derived CDR1 and CDR2 are MDHEN and SYDVKM. The CDR3 spells CASSFVGLTSNTGELFF. The CDR3 DNA is TGTGCCAGCAGTTTTGTCGGACTAACTTCGAACACCGGGGAGCTGTTTTTT.

This clonotype was picked up many times. The genes are TRBV12-3 or TRBV12-4 and TRBJ2-7; TRBD2 matches at 8 bases. V shed 2 bases and J 3 bases; nucleotides not matched to a gene: 3. The CDR3 length is 14 residues. CDR3 sequence (DNA): TGTGCCAGCAGTTTATCGGGAGGGTTCTACGAGCAGTACTTC. Translating it yields CASSLSGGFYEQYF.

This clonotype was counted ten times or more. Compared with germline, one end of the junction differs, possibly owing to a read error. The rearrangement joins TRBV25-1 to TRBJ1-3; 7 bases match TRBD1. The CDR3 runs to 16 residues. Germline V gives CDR1 MGHDK, CDR2 SYGVNS. Here the CDR3 DNA reads TGTGCCAGCAGTCCGTGGACAGGTCTCTCTGAAAACACCATATATTTT. The encoded protein is CASSPWTGLSENTIYF.

This clonotype was counted many times. The chain is built from TRBV20-1 and TRBJ2-1, with 8 nucleotides matching TRBD2. From germline, CDR1 is DFQATT and CDR2 SNEGSKA (reference sequence). After removal of 4 bases from V and 4 bases from J, the junction contained 6 bases not matched to a gene. The CDR3 totals 14 residues. The CDR3 nucleotides are TGCAGTGCTATAAGCGGGAGCTCATACAATGAGCAGTTCTTC. It specifies CSAISGSSYNEQFF.

The chain carries TRBV6-6 and TRBJ2-5, with D perhaps TRBD2 (5 bases). V lost 10 bases to trimming and J lost 2 bases, with 17 bases between them. The CDR3 sequence is 14 residues long. Germline loops: CDR1 MNHNY, CDR2 SVGAGI (reference sequence). The CDR3 spells CANYSVRRQETQYF. The CDR3 DNA sequence: TGTGCCAACTATAGCGTGAGGAGGCAAGAGACCCAGTACTTC.

In this sample, this clonotype turned up a few times. The chain combines TRBV7-2 with TRBJ2-2; D is ambiguous. Germline values: CDR1 SGHTA, CDR2 FQGNSA. This CDR3 has 13 amino acids. Trimming pared 3 bases from V and 6 bases from J, leaving 8 bases between. CDR3 region: CASSFLLAGELFF. The CDR3 DNA reads as TGTGCCAGCAGCTTCCTGTTGGCCGGGGAGCTGTTTTTT.

The table lists this clonotype with many counts. The DNA for the CDR3 is TGTGCCAGCAGTTTTTCGCCCGCGGACAGAGCCAAAAACATTCAGTACTTC. Encoded protein: CASSFSPADRAKNIQYF. The gene calls are TRBV12-3 or TRBV12-4 and TRBJ2-4, with TRBD1 as a possible D gene (6 bases). V shed 3 bases and J shed 0 bases, with 15 bases lying between them. There are 17 residues in the CDR3.

This clonotype was detected ten times or more. The chain employs TRBV7-9 and TRBJ1-3; tentatively, D is TRBD1 (5 bases). This CDR3 has 17 residues. Germline values: CDR1 SEHNR, CDR2 FQNEAQ (reference sequence). V lost 5 bases, J lost 1 base, and 18 bases lay in between. The CDR3 DNA follows: TGTGCCAGCAGCCCGGAGGGGCTCGTGCGGTCTGGAAACACCATATATTTT. Translation: CASSPEGLVRSGNTIYF.

This clonotype has only a few counts. This chain joins TRBV24-1 and TRBJ2-2; no definite D call. V lost 4 bases and J lost 1, with 6 bases in between. The CDR3 loop spans 14 amino acids. CDR1 and CDR2 from the germline V gene are KGHDR and SFDVKD. The CDR3 nucleotides read TGTGCCACCAGTGACCCAATGAACACCGGGGAGCTGTTTTTT. This translates into CATSDPMNTGELFF.

This clonotype was counted a few times. The genes are TRBV20-1 and TRBJ2-5, with TRBD2 matching 7 bases. The V gene's germline CDR1 is DFQATT and CDR2 SNEGSKA (reference sequence). This CDR3 has 14 residues. V dropped 5 bases and J dropped 6; count of bases not matched to a gene: 12. The CDR3 nucleotides read TGCAGTGCTCTCGGGGAGCGGGGTTCGAAGACCCAGTACTTC. It is translated as CSALGERGSKTQYF.

This clonotype was observed a handful of times. V and J are TRBV9 and TRBJ1-4; 9 nucleotides agree with TRBD1. This CDR3 has 15 amino acids. CDR1 and CDR2 (germline): SGDLS, YYNGEE. V trimming: 4 bases; J trimming: 7 bases; junction bases outside the gene matches: 8. CDR3 sequence reads: CASSTPGQGGEKLFF. DNA for the CDR3: TGTGCCAGCAGCACCCCGGGACAGGGAGGTGAAAAACTGTTTTTT. The variable domain in full, with the rest retrieved from reference TRBV9 and TRBJ1-4, is DSGVTQTPKHLITATGQRVTLRCSPRSGDLSVYWYQQSLDQGLQFLIQYYNGEERAKGNILERFSAQQFPDLHSELNLSSLELGDSALYFCASSTPGQGGEKLFFGSGTQLSVL.

The chain joins TRBV6-1 to TRBJ1-1; 8 bases are a match to TRBD1. The CDR3 loop spans 12 amino acids. Losses at the gene ends were 4 bases for V and 8 bases for J; bases not matched to a gene: 3. Germline V gene lookup returns CDR1 MNHNS and CDR2 SASEGT. The CDR3 sequence is CASSAYRGEAFF. For the CDR3, the DNA is TGTGCCAGCAGTGCGTACAGGGGGGAAGCTTTCTTT.

This clonotype was recorded many times. The V gene is TRBV7-2, the J gene TRBJ2-3; 8 bases fit TRBD1. This CDR3 has 17 amino acids. CDR1 SGHTA and CDR2 FQGNSA come from the germline V gene. J was trimmed by 5 bases and V by 6 bases; bases with no gene match: 16. The CDR3 loop is CASRLNSGGLSGDTQYF. In DNA form, the CDR3 reads TGTGCCAGCAGACTAAACTCAGGGGGCCTCAGTGGAGATACGCAGTATTTT.

A remark on this clonotype: This clone may be a read error of a much larger clone one base away. The CDR3 DNA is TGCGCCAGCAGCTGGGGAGTTGCGGACACCAGGGAGCTGTTTTTT. Translation: CASSWGVADTRELFF. The V gene is TRBV5-1, the J gene TRBJ2-2; TRBD1 or TRBD2 may be the D gene (5 bases each). Germline V gene data show CDR1 as SGHRS and CDR2 as YFSETQ. The CDR3 covers 15 residues. Supplemented by reference TRBV5-1 and TRBJ2-2, the full variable domain reads KAGVTQTPRYLIKTRGQQVTLSCSPISGHRSVSWYQQTPGQGLQFLFEYFSETQRNKGNFPGRFSGRQFSNSRSEMNVSTLELGDSALYLCASSWGVADTRELFFGEGSRLTVL.

This clonotype is labeled medium-sized. The chain combines TRBV6-6 with TRBJ2-2; D is undetermined. V lost 7 bases to trimming and J lost 6 bases, with 9 bases between them. Germline loops: CDR1 MNHNY, CDR2 SVGAGI (reference sequence). The CDR3 runs to 12 residues. The CDR3 region is CASNLSPGELFF. Here the CDR3 DNA reads TGTGCCAGCAACTTAAGCCCCGGGGAGCTGTTTTTT.

This rearrangement joins TRBV11-2 to TRBJ2-7; 9 nucleotides align to TRBD1. The CDR3 is made up of 14 amino acids. Germline lookup yields CDR1 SGHAT and CDR2 FQNNGV. With 4 bases clipped from V and 4 bases from J, the junction kept 5 bases outside the gene matches. The CDR3 nucleotides are TGTGCCAGCAGCTCGGGACAGGGTTGGTACGAGCAGTACTTC. It yields the protein CASSSGQGWYEQYF.

This clonotype is medium-sized. The rearrangement links TRBV6-4 to TRBJ2-1, with TRBD2 identical over 8 bases. In germline, CDR1 is MRHNA, CDR2 SNTAGT. Germline trimming cut 2 bases from V and 7 bases from J; bases unmatched to any gene: 7. The CDR3 runs to 15 residues. CDR3: CASSDTSGGWNEQFF. As DNA, the CDR3 is TGTGCCAGCAGTGACACTAGCGGAGGTTGGAATGAGCAGTTCTTC.

The chain carries TRBV27 and TRBJ2-7; the D gene is possibly TRBD1 (6 bases). The germline V and J ends were trimmed by 6 bases and 4 bases, with 16 bases remaining between them. The germline V gene has CDR1 MNHEY and CDR2 SMNVEV (reference sequence). The CDR3 extends over 14 amino acids. In DNA form, the CDR3 reads TGTGCCAGCAGCACATTAACAGGGCGGTACGAGCAGTACTTC. This gives the protein CASSTLTGRYEQYF.

The chain has TRBV7-9 and TRBJ2-7; 12 bases line up with TRBD2. V gave up 5 bases and J gave up 2 bases; unmatched junction bases: 4. Germline V gene data show CDR1 as SEHNR and CDR2 as FQNEAQ (reference sequence). The CDR3 sequence is 15 residues long. The CDR3 DNA sequence: TGTGCCAGCAGCCCCACTAGCGGGGGGACCTACGAGCAGTACTTC. This sequence encodes CASSPTSGGTYEQYF. Full variable domain (rest looked up from reference TRBV7-9 and TRBJ2-7): DTGVSQNPRHKITKRGQNVTFRCDPISEHNRLYWYRQTLGQGPEFLTYFQNEAQLEKSRLLSDRFSAERPKGSFSTLEIQRTEQGDSAMYLCASSPTSGGTYEQYFGPGTRLTVT.

In its sample, this clonotype was seen many times. The chain is built from TRBV7-9 and TRBJ2-1; D remains unclear. The V end lost 4 bases, the J end lost 6 bases, and 10 bases lay between the germline ends. CDR3 size: 13 residues. The germline V gene has CDR1 SEHNR and CDR2 FQNEAQ (reference sequence). CDR3 protein: CASSSAAVNEQFF. The CDR3 DNA is TGTGCCAGCAGCTCCGCGGCGGTCAATGAGCAGTTCTTC.

The chain carries TRBV5-1 and TRBJ1-1, with no clear D. With 4 bases removed from V and 1 base from J, the gap between germline ends came to 11 bases. Looked up from germline, CDR1 is SGHRS and CDR2 is YFSETQ. The CDR3 sequence is 14 residues long. CDR3 protein: CASSLSAANTEAFF. Here the CDR3 DNA reads TGCGCCAGCAGCCTGTCGGCGGCGAACACTGAAGCTTTCTTT.

This clonotype was detected only once. The chain couples TRBV30 to TRBJ2-3; no clear D. The CDR3 is 12 amino acids. V was shortened by 2 bases and J by 6 bases, with 9 bases between the two germline ends. Germline lookup yields CDR1 GTSNPN and CDR2 SVGIG (reference sequence). CDR3 sequence: CAWSPGDDTQYF. The CDR3 DNA sequence: TGTGCCTGGAGTCCTGGGGATGATACGCAGTATTTT.

V usage is TRBV5-1 and J usage is TRBJ1-1; D not resolved. V shed 1 base and J shed 2 bases, with 6 bases lying between them. The germline gives CDR1 SGHRS, CDR2 YFSETQ. The CDR3 spans 13 residues. DNA of the CDR3: TGCGCCAGCAGCTTGCGGGGAAACACTGAAGCTTTCTTT. Protein: CASSLRGNTEAFF.